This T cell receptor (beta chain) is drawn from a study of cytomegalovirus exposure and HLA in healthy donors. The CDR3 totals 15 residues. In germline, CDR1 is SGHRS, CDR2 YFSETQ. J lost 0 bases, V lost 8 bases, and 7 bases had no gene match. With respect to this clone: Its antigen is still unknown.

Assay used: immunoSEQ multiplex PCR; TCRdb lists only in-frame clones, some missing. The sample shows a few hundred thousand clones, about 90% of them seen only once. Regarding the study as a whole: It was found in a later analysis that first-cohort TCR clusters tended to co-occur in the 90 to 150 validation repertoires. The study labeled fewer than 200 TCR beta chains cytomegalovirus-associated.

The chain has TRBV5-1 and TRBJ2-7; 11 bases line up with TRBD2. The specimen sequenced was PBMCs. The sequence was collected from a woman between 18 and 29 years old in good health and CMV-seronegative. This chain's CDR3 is CASCQGTSGSYEQYF. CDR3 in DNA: TGCGCCAGTTGCCAAGGGACTAGCGGCTCCTACGAGCAGTACTTC.